This T cell receptor (beta chain) was profiled in a study of T cell responses to AZD1222 COVID-19 vaccine. This table comes from immunoSEQ multiplex PCR, and its TCRdb copy is limited to in-frame clones, with some not included. The data show 150,000 to 200,000 clones, 92% seen once. Specimen: peripheral blood, collected 28 days after the second AZD1222 dose. This TCR was recovered from an adult who received the AZD1222 COVID-19 vaccine.

CDR3 region: CASSPGTSEQYF. Written as DNA, the CDR3 is TGTGCCAGCAGCCCCGGGACTAGCGAGCAGTACTTC. This chain connects TRBV7-2 to TRBJ2-7, with 8 positions matching TRBD2. This CDR3 is built from 12 residues. Trimming cost V 5 bases and J 6 bases; bases outside gene matches: 3. From germline, CDR1 is SGHTA and CDR2 FQGNSA. The full variable domain, with the rest looked up from reference TRBV7-2 and TRBJ2-7, is GAGVSQSPSNKVTEKGKDVELRCDPISGHTALYWYRQSLGQGLEFLIYFQGNSAPDKSGLPSDRFSAERTGGSVSTLTIQRTQQEDSAVYLCASSPGTSEQYFGPGTRLTVT.